The entry below describes one T cell receptor (beta chain). This clonotype was recorded a few times. Its cognate antigen has yet to be identified. Base qualities are not recorded, but no much larger clone differs from it by a single base. The label giving this sample's time point can be read as: pre-sensitization, week 0. Interpreted using the paper, the treatment or condition label stands for: therapeutic diphenylcyclopropenone sensitization with weekly scalp DPC. Blood at each patch-test visit was drawn before the patch test was applied. Patients were considered eligible if aged 18 to 70, diagnosed with alopecia and deemed suitable for DPC therapy, and patients were excluded if pregnant. Total RNA was extracted from unfractionated whole blood that had been collected in Tempus Blood RNA tubes. Germline trimming amounts to 6 bases on V and 6 bases on J, with 10 as the count of junction bases outside the gene matches. The CDR3 runs 15 amino acids, cysteine and phenylalanine included. The sequence is cut down to CDR3 DNA, 45 bases in frame from base 1. Based on the germline V gene, the CDR1 and CDR2 sequences are SNHLY and FYNNEI.

The data belong to a study of human T cells and chemical hapten exposure (dated by TCRdb to the early 2020s). About the study as a whole: For sensitization, 2% DPC in acetone was applied to an approximately 2 cm by approximately 2 cm area of upper inner arm skin. Throughout the approximately 24-week study period, patients were also given weekly therapeutic DPC doses on the scalp. Patch tests used Finn chambers with 0.01% DPC on the upper back, scored after 6 days by International Contact Dermatitis Research Group standards. The mostly female patient cohort included alopecia areata with under or over 50% scalp involvement, alopecia totalis and alopecia universalis. Libraries were pooled for sequencing, and per-sample TCR yields varied mainly because of small differences in library volumes within the pool. The study tracked peripheral blood TCR repertoire changes in vivo during primary and secondary sensitization to the hapten diphenylcyclopropenone (DPC) in alopecia patients. Blood was sampled from patients pre-sensitization (week 0) and at 2, 6 and about 24 weeks after DPC sensitization. About 30 alopecia patients provided blood for TCR sequencing at one to four time points (pre-sensitization, 2, 6 and 24 weeks). Study-wide findings and limitations: A positive correlation was found between the number of PT1 expanded TCRs and patch test score, with significance reached at thresholds 8, 16 and 32 but not 4. After repeated subsampling, the strength of the expansion versus patch-test correlation and the threshold at which it became significant changed. Compared with pre-sensitization or healthy control sets, expanded TCRs formed significantly more large CDR3 similarity clusters, which is consistent with antigen-driven responses. The number of TCRs above 1 in 1000 frequency did not change with DPC sensitization; there was no evidence of global repertoire structure alterations. Alopecia, a presumed autoimmune disease, was present in all patients, so the immune response of the patients might differ from that of healthy individuals.

The library was obtained by RACE. The sequencer listed for this sample is NextSeq 500. During library preparation, unique molecular identifiers were attached to individual cDNA molecules so that TCRs could be counted quantitatively and reproducibly. For every blood RNA sample, sequencing covered both the TCR alpha and TCR beta chains. Concerning the study's data processing: The median number of TCRs per sample was 95,638, ranging from about 23,224 to 700,000. The Decombinator software suite was used to annotate V, J and CDR3 in the TCR reads. Every sample was subsampled to the same number of TCRs (28,000) for the PS versus PT1 abundance plots. Expanded TCRs were defined as absent before sensitization and observed at least eight times at the 2-week time point. TCRdb trimmed public reads at Q25 via fastp, called clones via MiXCR and kept in-frame beta chains. CDR3 protein sequences are deduplicated, and each keeps its most common genes and DNA. These V and J calls rely on TCRdb rather than the paper's analysis. For this sample the table gives tens of thousands of distinct CDR3 sequences, of which 10% to 11% were detected only once. Of the sample, 4% to 6% is held by the ten largest clones.

The sample was whole blood, taken in connection with sensitization to the hapten diphenylcyclopropenone (DPC). This sequence was found in a woman in her forties or fifties with alopecia areata. Some clones in this sample may be carry-over from other donors' samples. The sequence links TRBV2 to TRBJ2-2; the junction holds 7 bases that match TRBD2. Read as DNA, the sequence is TGTGCCAGCAGGGGGAGGGAGATGGCCGCCGGGGAGCTGTTTTTT. Its protein reads: CASRGREMAAGELFF.